The present T cell receptor beta chain was sequenced within a study of control samples from healthy donors and cancer patients. V lost 5 bases to trimming and J lost 0 bases, with 10 bases between them. Germline V lookup: CDR1 SEHNR, CDR2 FQNEAQ (reference sequence). This CDR3 has 14 amino acids. Method: immunoSEQ multiplex PCR; TCRdb's copy keeps in-frame clones and lacks some. The data show 120,000 to 150,000 clones, about nine tenths seen once. This receptor was taken from a man aged 25-45 years in good health. V is TRBV7-9 and J is TRBJ2-5; tentatively, D is TRBD2 (6 bases). Sample: blood. Here the CDR3 DNA reads TGTGCCAGCAGCCTTCGACTAGACCAAGAGACCCAGTACTTC. It codes for CASSLRLDQETQYF.